A single sample gave rise to the 25 T cell receptor beta chains below, sequenced in a study of tumor-infiltrating lymphocytes in primary liver carcinoma. The source material, 20-30 mg of unsorted bulk tissue, was used to co-extract RNA and DNA. The researchers produced TCR beta cDNA from roughly 500 ng total RNA with a constant-region primer. Each TCR beta library was derived from three nested multiplex PCR rounds that employed slightly modified ARM-PCR. The first two PCR rounds used TRBV1-TRBV30 primers with a Cbeta primer, roughly 10 cycles each. TCRdb reanalysed the multiplex PCR reads using MiXCR and keeps one entry per CDR3 protein. The profile shows roughly 120,000 distinct CDR3 sequences, 55% to 75% of them singletons. The specimen sequenced was liver tumor tissue from sampling region 3. Subset of the sample: tumor region T3, left-lateral pole. The receptors were sampled from a woman aged 55-75 years with primary liver carcinoma and hepatitis B virus infection.

This chain uses TRBV5-5 with TRBJ2-5; 11 bases line up with TRBD1. The CDR3 spans 16 residues. Germline trimming cut 4 bases from V and 5 bases from J; bases unmatched to any gene: 10. CDR1 and CDR2 from the germline V gene are SGHKS and YYEKEE (reference sequence). CDR3: CASSPAGGTGGETQYF. CDR3 DNA sequence: TGTGCCAGCAGCCCCGCCGGGGGGACAGGGGGGGAGACCCAGTACTTC.

Turning to this clonotype: This is likely a read error, given that the CDR3 carries no conserved phenylalanine or tryptophan at its end. The rearrangement joins TRBV30 to TRBJ1-1; no firm D call. The germline CDR1 and CDR2 sequences are GTSNPN and SVGIG (reference sequence). The CDR3 loop spans 13 amino acids. The CDR3 sequence: CACLTRANTEAFL. The CDR3 nucleotides read TGTGCCTGCCTGACAAGGGCGAACACCGAAGCTTTCTTA.

A note on this clonotype: A read error may account for a junction end that differs from germline. The chain recombines TRBV7-9 with TRBJ2-2; TRBD1 or TRBD2 may be the D gene (5 bases each). The CDR3 contains 14 residues. Germline values: CDR1 SEHNR, CDR2 FQNEAQ (reference sequence). The CDR3 region has the DNA TGTACCAGCAGCTTAGCGCAGGGCACCGGGGAGCTGTTTTTT. It yields the protein CTSSLAQGTGELFF. The full variable domain, rest sourced from reference TRBV7-9 and TRBJ2-2, is DTGVSQNPRHKITKRGQNVTFRCDPISEHNRLYWYRQTLGQGPEFLTYFQNEAQLEKSRLLSDRFSAERPKGSFSTLEIQRTEQGDSAMYLCTSSLAQGTGELFFGEGSRLTVL.

The rearrangement joins TRBV2 to TRBJ1-1; D perhaps matches TRBD1 (5 bases). V was pared by 10 bases and J by 0 bases, with 9 bases between. Germline V gene sequence: CDR1 SNHLY, CDR2 FYNNEI. The CDR3 loop spans 12 amino acids. CDR3 nucleotides: TGTGCCACGGAGACAGTGAACACTGAAGCTTTCTTT. Residues: CATETVNTEAFF.

V usage is TRBV7-9 and J usage is TRBJ1-2; TRBD1 matches 7 bases. Germline V gene sequence: CDR1 SEHNR, CDR2 FQNEAQ (reference sequence). CDR3 size: 14 residues. After removal of 4 bases from V and 2 bases from J, the junction contained 4 bases not matched to a gene. CDR3 coding DNA: TGTGCCAGCAGCTCAGCCAGGGGGAACTATGGCTACACCTTC. Translating it yields CASSSARGNYGYTF.

Details on this clonotype: This may come from a read error, since a much larger clone is one base off. This chain connects TRBV30 to TRBJ2-2, with D tentatively TRBD1 or TRBD2 (5 bases each). Per the germline V gene, CDR1 is GTSNPN and CDR2 is SVGIG (reference sequence). V was trimmed by 7 bases and J by 3 bases, leaving 9 bases between them. This CDR3 is built from 12 residues. The CDR3 reads CALGEYTGELFF. As DNA, the CDR3 is TGTGCCTTGGGGGAATACACCGGGGAGCTGTTTTTT.

A word on this clonotype: A read error may be the cause here, since a much bigger clone is one base away. Lacking the conserved final phenylalanine or tryptophan, this CDR3 likely reflects a read error. The chain joins TRBV11-1 to TRBJ2-7; the D call may be TRBD1 or TRBD2 (6 bases each). Trimming left V 11 bases short and J 0 bases short, with 17 bases between. Looked up from germline, CDR1 is SGHAT and CDR2 is FQDESV (reference sequence). The CDR3 extends over 14 amino acids. Written as DNA, the CDR3 is TGTGCCGACAGCTTAAGGGGGGCCTCCTACGAGCAGTACATC. Protein product: CADSLRGASYEQYI.

V is TRBV11-3 and J is TRBJ2-7; TRBD1 aligns across 12 bases. V was clipped by 6 bases and J by 12 bases; unmatched bases: 15. Germline CDR1 SGHNT, CDR2 YENEEA. CDR3 length: 15 amino acids. The CDR3 DNA is TGTGCCAGCAGTCCCGGGACAGGGGGCAACCACGGGCCGTACTTC. Translating it yields CASSPGTGGNHGPYF. The whole variable domain, filled in from reference TRBV11-3 and TRBJ2-7, reads EAGVVQSPRYKIIEKKQPVAFWCNPISGHNTLYWYLQNLGQGPELLIRYENEEAVDDSQLPKDRFSAERLKGVDSTLKIQPAELGDSAVYLCASSPGTGGNHGPYFGPGTRLTVT.

This chain joins TRBV20-1 and TRBJ2-1; the match to TRBD2 covers 7 bases. CDR1 is DFQATT and CDR2 is SNEGSKA in the germline V gene (reference sequence). Unmatched junction bases numbered 17, after V lost 4 bases and J lost 5 bases. This CDR3 is built from 17 residues. For the CDR3, the DNA is TGCAGTGCTAAGTCTCTTGAGGGAGGGCCGATAAACAATGAGCAGTTCTTC. It translates to CSAKSLEGGPINNEQFF.

This chain connects TRBV28 to TRBJ2-2; D gene unclear. V lost 8 bases to trimming and J lost 1 base, with 8 bases between them. The CDR3 length is 13 residues. CDR1 is MDHEN and CDR2 is SYDVKM in the germline V gene. The CDR3 loop reads CASLTGNTGELFF. DNA of the CDR3: TGTGCCAGCTTAACCGGGAACACCGGGGAGCTGTTTTTT.

Concerning this clonotype itself: This may be a read error: a much more frequent sequence differs by one nucleotide. The chain links TRBV28 to TRBJ2-5, with 14 bases matching TRBD2. The CDR3 covers 16 residues. The germline CDR1 and CDR2 sequences are MDHEN and SYDVKM. CDR3 bases: TGTGTCAGCAGCTCTGGGACTAGCGGGAGTAGAGAGACCCAGTACTTC. The encoded protein is CVSSSGTSGSRETQYF.

This clonotype was recorded a few times. A clone one base away is much larger, so this may be a read error. Given the absence of the conserved phenylalanine or tryptophan at the CDR3 end, a read error is likely. The chain links TRBV4-1 to TRBJ2-1; TRBD2 is a possible D gene (5 bases). This CDR3 contains 13 residues. Germline V gene sequence: CDR1 MGHRA, CDR2 YSYEKL. In nucleotides, the CDR3 is TGCGCCAGCAGCCGTGACTATTACAGTGAGCAGTTCTCC. The encoded protein is CASSRDYYSEQFS.

Concerning this clonotype itself: A much more abundant neighbour one base away suggests this may be a read error. This sequence joins TRBV28 and TRBJ1-5; TRBD1 matches 9 bases. This CDR3 region has 15 residues. Germline V gives CDR1 MDHEN, CDR2 SYDVKM. CDR3: CPSRKSQGAGQPQHF. CDR3 in DNA: TGTCCCAGCAGAAAGTCACAGGGGGCAGGACAGCCCCAGCATTTT.

In regard to this clonotype: A read error may produce the germline difference seen at one junction end. The rearrangement links TRBV6-1 to TRBJ1-5; D is ambiguous. The CDR3 consists of 13 residues. Germline V CDR1 and CDR2: MNHNS, SASEGT. The CDR3 DNA reads as TGTGTCAGCAGTGAAGAACGTCATCAGCCCCAGCATTTT. Protein sequence: CVSSEERHQPQHF.

Concerning this clonotype: One end of the junction fails to match germline, which may point to a read error. The rearrangement uses TRBV11-2 and TRBJ2-3; the D gene is possibly TRBD2 (5 bases). The length of the CDR3 is 16 residues. CDR1 and CDR2 from the germline V gene are SGHAT and FQNNGV. The CDR3 DNA reads as TGTGCCAGCAGCACCCGGGTGACTTCTAGCACAGATATGCAGTATTTT. This codes for CASSTRVTSSTDMQYF.

The chain has TRBV11-3 and TRBJ2-1; D might be TRBD2 (6 bases). The CDR3 is 16 amino acids. CDR1 is SGHNT and CDR2 is YENEEA in the germline V gene. Trimming took off 10 bases at V and 4 bases at J, with 23 bases between the two ends. CDR3 nucleotide sequence: TGTGCCAACAACGCGATTAGCGGAGGCCAATACAATGAGCAGTTCTTC. This sequence encodes CANNAISGGQYNEQFF.

On this clonotype itself: Germline and junction disagree at one end, which may indicate a read error. This rearrangement joins TRBV14 to TRBJ2-1; 12 bases line up with TRBD2. The V gene's germline CDR1 is SGHDN and CDR2 FVKESK. The CDR3 sequence is 18 residues long. The DNA of the CDR3 is TGTGCCAGCAGCACACGGACTAGCGGGATTGACTCCTACAATGAGCAGCTCTTC. This codes for CASSTRTSGIDSYNEQLF. Full variable domain (missing parts from reference TRBV14 and TRBJ2-1): EAGVTQFPSHSVIEKGQTVTLRCDPISGHDNLYWYRRVMGKEIKFLLHFVKESKQDESGMPNNRFLAERTGGTYSTLKVQPAELEDSGVYFCASSTRTSGIDSYNEQLFGPGTRLTVL.

Concerning this clonotype itself: A read error is likely, as this CDR3 ends without the conserved phenylalanine or tryptophan. J is TRBJ2-1 and V is TRBV11-2, with 9 bases lining up with TRBD2. V was clipped by 0 bases and J by 3 bases; unmatched bases: 0. Looked up from germline, CDR1 is SGHAT and CDR2 is FQNNGV. The CDR3 has 15 amino acids. CDR3 region: CASSLETSGYNEQFS. DNA for the CDR3: TGTGCCAGCAGCTTAGAGACTAGCGGCTACAATGAGCAGTTCTCC.

Comment on this clonotype: The conserved closing phenylalanine or tryptophan is absent in this CDR3, likely reflecting a read error. It is unclear where the CDR3 begins or ends on the DNA, so no DNA is shown, and the CDR3 is as TCRdb lists it. The chain joins TRBV11-2 to TRBJ2-7; the DNA was not compared with TRBD2, the D call given in the table. The CDR3 comprises 14 residues, both ends counted. In germline, CDR1 is SGHAT, CDR2 FQNNGV. This CDR3 reads CASSSGTGSYEQCS.

This clonotype was seen repeatedly, ten times or more. J is TRBJ2-1 and V is TRBV2, with 13 positions matching TRBD2. This CDR3 is 16 amino acids long. Germline CDR1 is SNHLY and CDR2 is FYNNEI. V lost 3 bases to trimming and J lost 9 bases; unmatched junction nucleotides: 8. CDR3 DNA: TGTGCCAGCAGTGATTGGACTAGCGGGGGCGGGGGTGAGCAGTTCTTC. This codes for CASSDWTSGGGGEQFF.

For this clonotype: A read error may be the cause here, since a much bigger clone is one base away. Given the absence of the conserved phenylalanine or tryptophan at the CDR3 end, a read error is likely. CDR3: CASRVAGGEWNEQFL. CDR3 DNA sequence: TGTGCCAGCAGAGTAGCGGGAGGGGAGTGGAATGAGCAGTTCCTC. The chain combines TRBV12-3 or TRBV12-4 with TRBJ2-1, with 11 positions matching TRBD2. J lost 7 bases, V lost 6 bases, and 8 bases had no gene match. CDR3 size: 15 residues.

Points on this clonotype: This may come from a read error, since a much larger clone is one base off. The genes are TRBV12-3 or TRBV12-4 and TRBJ2-5; TRBD1 matches 7 bases. This CDR3 comprises 13 residues. The CDR3: CVSSYRGQETQYF. The CDR3 nucleotides read TGTGTCAGCAGTTACAGGGGCCAAGAGACCCAGTACTTC.

The genes are TRBV5-6 and TRBJ2-7, with 7 bases aligning to TRBD2. Trimming removed 10 bases from V and 0 bases from J; junction bases left unmatched: 13. Looked up from germline, CDR1 is SGHDT and CDR2 is YYEEEE. This CDR3 has 15 amino acids. Here the CDR3 reads CADSYRIAGSYEQYF. The CDR3 DNA sequence: TGTGCCGACAGCTACCGGATAGCGGGCTCCTACGAGCAGTACTTC.

This clonotype was found a few times. The chain recombines TRBV28 with TRBJ2-1, with 7 bases identical to TRBD2. The trim removed 11 bases at V and 0 bases at J, leaving 13 bases unmatched. This CDR3 has 16 amino acids. Germline V gene data show CDR1 as MDHEN and CDR2 as SYDVKM. CDR3 coding DNA: TGTGCCGCCTCTACAAGCGGGGCGAGCTCCTACAATGAGCAGTTCTTC. Encoded protein: CAASTSGASSYNEQFF. The full variable domain, rest sourced from reference TRBV28 and TRBJ2-1, is DVKVTQSSRYLVKRTGEKVFLECVQDMDHENMFWYRQDPGLGLRLIYFSYDVKMKEKGDIPEGYSVSREKKERFSLILESASTNQTSMYLCAASTSGASSYNEQFFGPGTRLTVL.

This clonotype was counted only a few times. With a much larger clone just one base away, this may be a read error. This chain connects TRBV6-1 to TRBJ2-3; possible D gene TRBD2, 6 bases. The CDR3 totals 15 residues. Germline V gives CDR1 MNHNS, CDR2 SASEGT. The CDR3 loop is CANSELVGGDDTQYF. The CDR3 region has the DNA TGTGCCAACAGTGAGCTGGTAGGAGGGGATGATACGCAGTATTTT.